This T cell receptor (beta chain) was profiled in a study of monozygotic twins with inflammatory bowel disease. Overall study results and limits: Varying immunosuppressive regimens may have increased patient repertoire variability. Support for a single strong signal or clonotype associated with IBD was absent. Relative clonotype sharing with others was diminished in IBD patients versus healthy twins, particularly with disease activity.

Blood was drawn once per donor, and each sample measured about 2.3 ml. A note on this clonotype: Its antigen remains unidentified.

From germline, CDR1 is DFQATT and CDR2 SNEGSKA (reference sequence). There are 16 residues in the CDR3. TCRdb reanalyzed the 5' RACE reads, giving one entry per CDR3 protein sequence and no DNA. Its table lists around 450,000 distinct CDR3 sequences. This chain uses TRBV20-1 with TRBJ2-1; TCRdb names TRBD2, which stays unverified in the absence of DNA. This sequence was found in a human donor with ulcerative colitis or Crohn's disease, or a healthy co-twin of an affected twin (not recorded which). Sequenced input: blood. CDR3 residues: CSARGLAGAYYNEQFF.